Given below is one T cell receptor (beta chain) in context. Its antigen remains unidentified. This sample is part of a study of T-cell reconstitution after alpha-beta-depleted transplantation in children. Study-level findings and limits: Newly produced T cells mostly provided counts and TCRbeta diversity after one year, as hyperexpanded clones declined. Surviving recipient T cells and intrathymic progenitors accounted for some patients' high TCRbeta diversity at day 60. About two months after transplant, alpha-beta T cells reportedly came from several hundred expanded graft clones.

The CDR3 totals 13 residues. V was cut by 6 bases and J by 4 bases, with 13 bases left in between. Germline V gives CDR1 DFQATT, CDR2 SNEGSKA (reference sequence). TCRbeta library preparation incorporated unique molecular identifiers. A single record per CDR3 protein comes from TCRdb applying MiXCR to the PCR reads. The data contain approximately 240,000 distinct CDR3 sequences, about a tenth of them singletons. This chain uses TRBV20-1 with TRBJ1-5; D might be TRBD1 (6 bases). The sequences come from PBMCs, collected before TCRalphabeta/CD19-depleted stem cell transplant. The receptor was isolated from a child under three years old with acute myeloid leukemia, due to receive a stem cell transplant. DNA for the CDR3: TGCAGTGCAACGGACAGCGGAAATCAGCCCCAGCATTTT. Its protein is CSATDSGNQPQHF.